The 11 T cell receptor beta chains below come from one sample, sequenced in a study of cytomegalovirus exposure and HLA in healthy donors. It was with 60 Vbeta and 13 Jbeta primers that the PCR ran. The table came from immunoSEQ multiplex PCR; TCRdb's copy has only in-frame clones and leaves some out. This table holds around 110,000 clones, around 85% found once. The sequencing input was PBMCs. These TCRs come from a man aged 25-40 years in good health and CMV-seronegative.

Only a few counts were recorded for this clone. The chain links TRBV28 to TRBJ1-4; D not certain. The V end was cut by 3 bases, the J end by 8 bases, with 16 bases between. This CDR3 region has 15 residues. Germline V gene data show CDR1 as MDHEN and CDR2 as SYDVKM. The CDR3 loop reads CASSFPNSMSEKLFF. DNA for the CDR3: TGTGCCAGCAGTTTCCCTAATTCTATGAGCGAAAAACTGTTTTTT.

This chain joins TRBV30 and TRBJ2-2, with D perhaps matching TRBD2 (5 bases). Trimming cost V 0 bases and J 3 bases, with 8 bases left between them. This CDR3 is built from 14 residues. Germline CDR1 and CDR2: GTSNPN and SVGIG (reference sequence). The CDR3 DNA reads as TGTGCCTGGAGTGTACGGGGAGACACCGGGGAGCTGTTTTTT. As protein: CAWSVRGDTGELFF.

The chain joins TRBV7-2 to TRBJ2-5; TRBD2 might be the D (7 bases). This CDR3 is built from 12 residues. Between the trimmed V and J ends, which lost 5 bases and 8 bases, there was a span of 12 bases. CDR1 is SGHTA and CDR2 is FQGNSA in the germline V gene. The chain's CDR3 is CASSGGGGTQYF. CDR3 coding DNA: TGTGCCAGCAGCGGAGGGGGGGGAACCCAGTACTTC.

The rearrangement joins TRBV9 to TRBJ2-2; 9 nucleotides line up with TRBD2. The J segment lost 7 bases and the V segment lost 3 bases, leaving 16 bases of the junction unmatched. CDR1 is SGDLS, CDR2 YYNGEE, per germline. The CDR3 is 18 amino acids. CDR3 bases: TGTGCCAGCAGCGAGGCCCCCCCCGCGGGGGGGCCGAGCGGGGAGCTGTTTTTT. Its translation is CASSEAPPAGGPSGELFF.

The chain is built from TRBV9 and TRBJ1-2; D is undetermined. CDR3 length: 15 residues. Trimming took off 2 bases at V and 7 bases at J, with 18 bases between the two ends. Germline CDR1 and CDR2: SGDLS and YYNGEE. The CDR3 spells CASSVSGLKASGYTF. CDR3 nucleotides: TGTGCCAGCAGCGTTTCAGGTCTTAAAGCATCTGGCTACACCTTC.

The chain carries TRBV20-1 and TRBJ2-7; 8 bases match TRBD1. CDR3 length equals 11 residues. Trimming took 5 bases from V and 4 from J; bases not matched to a gene: 1. Germline V gives CDR1 DFQATT, CDR2 SNEGSKA (reference sequence). The CDR3 coding sequence is TGCAGTGCTCGGACAGGGTACGAGCAGTACTTC. This gives the protein CSARTGYEQYF.

V gene TRBV29-1 combines with J gene TRBJ1-2, with D uncertain. This CDR3 has 17 amino acids. V lost 1 base to trimming and J lost 8 bases, with 26 bases between them. From germline, CDR1 is SQVTM and CDR2 ANQGSEA. DNA of the CDR3: TGCAGCGTTGAAGCTGGCGTATGGGGAGGGATGGGGATAGGCTACACCTTC. This codes for CSVEAGVWGGMGIGYTF.

The chain carries TRBV7-6 and TRBJ2-7, with 7 bases aligning to TRBD2. Germline assignment: CDR1 SGHVS and CDR2 FNYEAQ. The V and J ends lost 4 bases and 3 bases, in that order; junction bases with no gene match: 12. This CDR3 spans 16 amino acids. The CDR3 spells CASSSPGGLNHYEQYF. In DNA, the CDR3 is TGTGCCAGCAGCTCGCCGGGGGGTCTCAATCACTACGAGCAGTACTTC.

The chain links TRBV2 to TRBJ2-5; 7 bases align to TRBD1. In germline, CDR1 is SNHLY, CDR2 FYNNEI. The CDR3 has 13 residues. J gave up 4 bases and V 6 bases, and 5 bases lay outside the gene matches. In DNA form, the CDR3 reads TGTGCCAGCAGCGACAGGGACGGAGAGACCCAGTACTTC. As protein: CASSDRDGETQYF.

V is TRBV28 and J is TRBJ2-7; a weak D match, TRBD1 (5 bases). The CDR3 spans 16 residues. Trimming shortened V by 1 base and J by 2 bases, and 15 bases separated the two germline ends. CDR1 is MDHEN, CDR2 SYDVKM, per germline. The CDR3 reads CASSLSTGTLTYEQYF. The CDR3 DNA is TGTGCCAGCAGTTTATCTACAGGAACCCTCACCTACGAGCAGTACTTC.

V and J are TRBV19 and TRBJ2-7; D possibly corresponds to TRBD1 (5 bases). Germline loops: CDR1 LNHDA, CDR2 SQIVND (reference sequence). The CDR3 is made up of 13 amino acids. Trimming removed 3 bases from V and 6 bases from J, with 12 bases in between. The CDR3 loop is CASSITDISEQYF. The CDR3 DNA is TGTGCCAGTAGTATTACGGACATCTCCGAGCAGTACTTC.